This T cell receptor beta chain appears in the sequencing data of a study of cytomegalovirus exposure and HLA in healthy donors (dated by TCRdb to about 2017). In terms of the full investigation: In an earlier analysis of 587 of the donors, less than 350 Gb of sequence data and some 100 million unique TCR beta sequences from about 179 million T cells were reported. A later genetic analysis used genome-wide SNP genotypes for 398 of the 666 donors, treating that subset as a discovery cohort. A later analysis re-analyzed previously published TCR beta repertoires from hundreds of donors and added high-resolution HLA genotyping to study TCR occurrence patterns. The number of typed donors differed by locus: about 629-630 for A, B, C, DRB1 and DQB1; approximately 520 for DQA1; 600 to 610 for DPA1; and approximately 450 for DPB1. Among almost 400 genotyped donors of the cohort, an average of about 240,000 unique TCR beta nucleotide sequences were sequenced per donor, roughly a sixth of them non-productive. The genetic ancestry cluster associated with self-reported Caucasian donors included 81% of the roughly 410 genotyped donors. In addition to the first cohort of 666 subjects, a separate validation cohort of 130 or so different subjects was used. Both class I and class II loci were covered by HLA typing, at four-digit resolution. To predict cytomegalovirus infection status, the study combined high-throughput TCR immunosequencing, statistical association of individual TCRs with disease status, and machine learning. The T cell repertoires of 666 subjects were profiled by immunosequencing and related to cytomegalovirus serostatus. Donor age, sex, ethnicity and CMV serostatus were compiled together with the repertoire data. The study aimed to test whether signatures of past pathogen exposure could be identified by cataloging public T cell receptors. In an earlier analysis of a few hundred of the donors, high-throughput TCR beta sequencing was used to judge whether each TCR beta V gene segment behaved as functional or pseudogenic. Roughly 320 gigabases of sequencing data and approximately 91 million unique TCR sequences made up an early release that covered 500 to 650 HLA-typed donors. Because of strong linkage in the cohort, 5 or 6 DR-DQ haplotypes were treated as single units for association and clustering. All discovery cohort repertoires had been generated on a single sequencing platform. Rather than drawing on any new phenotypic data, the later analysis identified candidate immune exposures from TCR beta sequences and the way those sequences occurred across donors. Findings and caveats that apply to the study as a whole: The classifier was reported to diagnose cytomegalovirus status with high specificity and sensitivity in both the original and validation cohorts. For the cohort, immune exposure information was limited to CMV serostatus. A further reported finding was that TCR beta sequences accurately predicted the HLA-A and HLA-B alleles for most subjects in the first cohort. According to a later analysis, parvovirus B19, influenza, CMV and Epstein-Barr virus appeared linked to several top co-occurrence clusters. Specific HLA alleles were associated with about 17,000 TCR beta sequences at a false discovery rate of 0.05 in a later analysis. An earlier analysis of approximately 530 of the donors showed that most TCR beta V segments appeared in productive rearrangements either about 87% or about 30% of the time, which broadly matched IMGT annotations. A few of the identified cytomegalovirus-associated TCR beta chains were confirmed in vitro to be specific for cytomegalovirus antigens. Approximately 16 rarely observed V segments, including chromosome 9 orphons, were excluded from the earlier analysis of approximately 500 of the donors because counts were too low. The study gave a list of 150 to 200 TCR beta chains associated with cytomegalovirus. Strong co-occurrence of HLA alleles, especially DR and DQ, made assigning TCR associations to individual alleles difficult. In this cohort, only TCR beta chains were sequenced, and detectable features were limited by the absence of alpha or paired-chain data. The authors suggested that the approach could potentially be extended to other disease states and immunological phenotypes. In a later analysis, TCR association rates were found to vary across HLA loci, with the most associated TCRs seen for DRB1 alleles and the fewest for HLA-C alleles. The 87-base-pair reads could not distinguish some IMGT-functional V segments, including TRBV6-2 and TRBV6-3, so those segments were excluded. Because HLA typing was missing for some donors at each locus, association tests included only the typed subset. In a later analysis, HLA-associated TCR beta chains showed more clonal expansion and lower generation probabilities than non-associated chains that were equally common. Correlated functional status among segregating V segments might be attributable to linkage disequilibrium, but an unknown experimental factor could not be ruled out. In a later analysis, most CMV-associated TCR beta chains were found to appear HLA-restricted, with HLA associations seemingly driven largely by CMV exposure. A later genetic analysis reported fewer N-insertions in productive TCRs among donors in an Asian-associated ancestry cluster than the roughly 700-donor mean. A group of highly shared sequence variants was considered likely to be a technical artifact of the sequencing pipeline. Sequencing depth was assumed to be roughly uniform across donors in the presence/absence analyses, though that assumption may not hold. V-gene and J-gene trimming of TCR beta chains was associated with a missense DCLRE1C variant in a later genetic analysis, and the association was replicated in an independent cohort. Across donors, most TCR sequences were observed very rarely, whereas some public TCRs were present in many individuals.

Counted from cysteine to phenylalanine, this CDR3 has 13 amino acids. Left in the record is the CDR3 DNA by itself, 39 bases read in frame from the first base. According to the germline V gene, CDR1 reads MNHNS and CDR2 reads SASEGT. Trimming takes 9 bases from V and 2 bases from J, and the germline ends sit 11 bases apart. The cohort was made up of roughly 670 healthy bone marrow donors. At the time of sampling, all cohort members were nominally healthy, though unrecorded immune exposures were likely present. The donor tested CMV seropositive, placing the donor among the 290 or so seropositive members of the cohort. Every donor gave a peripheral blood sample, and the peripheral blood mononuclear cells from that sample were used for TCR beta sequencing. The Qiagen DNeasy Blood Extraction Kit was used to extract genomic DNA from the blood cell samples. Receptor libraries were prepared by the immunoSEQ multiplex PCR assay. For the multiplex PCR, a mixture combining 60 forward primers for TCR Vbeta segments and 13 reverse primers for TCR Jbeta segments was used. A multiplex PCR assay on genomic DNA amplified the CDR3 region of rearranged TCR beta genes. Amplified TCR beta libraries were sequenced as 87-base-pair reads on the Illumina HiSeq System. Concerning the study's data processing: A later analysis counted some 74 million unique TCR beta chains across the 670 or so repertoires, and about 10 million of these chains were shared by at least two donors. Raw reads were error-corrected and collapsed into unique sequences by a nearest-neighbor algorithm in which closely related sequences were merged to remove PCR and sequencing errors. V, D and J gene segments were assigned by aligning CDR3 sequences to IMGT reference sequences. For a sequence to be retained, a match of at least six nucleotides was required to both a V gene segment and a J gene segment. A rearrangement counted as productive if the CDR3 had no stop codons and remained in frame with V and J, and every other rearrangement counted as non-productive. Following IMGT convention, CDR3 was defined as the stretch from the second conserved V-encoded cysteine to the conserved J-encoded phenylalanine. In an earlier analysis of around 570 of the donors, sequences lacking an unambiguous match to a single V gene segment were excluded. An earlier analysis of approximately 590 of the donors called V segments functional above 56.7% productive rearrangements and segregating when the between-donor standard deviation exceeded 5%. To diagnose cytomegalovirus status from the catalog of TCR beta chain sequences, a statistical classification framework was built. A later analysis assigned V and J genes by comparing TCR nucleotide sequences with IMGT/GENE-DB human TR gene sequences. In a later analysis, CDR3 sequences and most-parsimonious VDJ recombination scenarios were assigned using the TCRdist pipeline. A later analysis defined each TCR beta chain by its CDR3 amino acid sequence plus V-gene family, and excluded reads lacking a unique V-gene family. To address suspected cross-contamination and a sequencing artifact, a later analysis removed 592 highly shared, low-generation-probability nucleotide sequences. In a later analysis, a clonal expansion index was calculated for each public chain from normalized within-repertoire ranks of inferred template counts. Generation probabilities in a later analysis came from a VDJ recombination model fitted to out-of-frame rearrangements, and those results were checked against IGoR. A later analysis scored TCR-TCR, TCR-HLA and TCR-CMV co-occurrence with hypergeometric tests, applying a repertoire-size bias correction to TCR pairs. To estimate false discovery rates, a later analysis permuted the HLA or CMV assignments 20 times. In a later analysis, co-occurring TCRs were grouped with DBSCAN, and TCRdist sequence similarity was added when clustering was performed within HLA-allele-positive subsets. For co-occurrence clustering, repertoires with fewer than 30,000 or more than 120,000 public chains were excluded, along with roughly five repertoires with anomalous nucleotide sharing. As stored in TCRdb, this immuneACCESS dataset retains in-frame rearrangements with V and J assigned. A fraction of the clones does not appear; measured against another copy, unresolved V genes explain less than half of the discrepancy, and the remainder lacks a known reason. V and J calls and clone size follow that table, whereas D and trimming were derived from the DNA. The sample includes 50,000 to 70,000 clones, with around 73% observed a single time. The ten largest clones take up under 3% of the sample.

As to this clone: Its antigen is not yet known. Per-base quality was not reported, and no clone a single base away is much larger than it.

The chain joins TRBV6-1 to TRBJ1-5, with no reliable assignment of the D segment. The sequence came from a girl under 18 in good health and CMV-seropositive. The sequenced sample was PBMCs. The CDR3 protein sequence reads: CASLTSGNQPQHF. The DNA sequence reads TGTGCCAGTCTGACATCAGGCAATCAGCCCCAGCATTTT.